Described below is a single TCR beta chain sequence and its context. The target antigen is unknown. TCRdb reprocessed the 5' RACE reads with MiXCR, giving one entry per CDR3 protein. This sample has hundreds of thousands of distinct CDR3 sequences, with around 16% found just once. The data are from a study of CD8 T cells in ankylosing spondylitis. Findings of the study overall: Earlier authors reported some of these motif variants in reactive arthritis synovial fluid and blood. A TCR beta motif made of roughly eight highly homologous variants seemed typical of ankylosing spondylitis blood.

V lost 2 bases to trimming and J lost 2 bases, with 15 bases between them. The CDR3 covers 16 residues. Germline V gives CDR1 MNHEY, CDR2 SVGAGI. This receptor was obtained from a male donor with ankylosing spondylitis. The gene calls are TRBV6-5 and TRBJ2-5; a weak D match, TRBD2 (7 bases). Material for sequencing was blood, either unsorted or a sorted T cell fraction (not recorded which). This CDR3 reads CASSYRQGRVQETQYF. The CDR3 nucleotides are TGTGCCAGCAGTTACCGGCAGGGGAGGGTGCAAGAGACCCAGTACTTC.